This is a list of T cell receptor beta chains from one sample in a study of response to subunit inactivated influenza vaccine. TCRdb re-called the RT-PCR reads through MiXCR, storing one row per CDR3 protein. This table holds more than 600,000 distinct CDR3 sequences, about 18% found once. The sequencing here drew on PBMCs from blood, taken more than 4 days after vaccination. These receptors were collected from a man in his fifties or sixties who received an inactivated influenza vaccine. Both conserved end residues are part of each CDR3. D genes are given only for firm matches. Only some rows state a clone size, as once, few, many or a class for expanded clones.

J | D | V | size | DNA | CDR3
TRBJ1-1 | - | TRBV7-9 | few | TGTGCCAGCAGCTTACTGGGGTCGGACACTGAAGCTTTCTTT | CASSLLGSDTEAFF
TRBJ2-1 | - | TRBV5-1 | - | TGCGCCAGCAGCTTGTCTGTTGATGGTGAGCAGTTCTTC | CASSLSVDGEQFF
TRBJ2-1 | - | TRBV12-3/TRBV12-4 | many | TGTGCCAGCAGTCTTCGGGGTATACGAAACAATGAGCAGTTCTTC | CASSLRGIRNNEQFF
TRBJ2-1 | - | TRBV12-3/TRBV12-4 | - | TGTGCCAGCAGTTTCGGTAGTTTGAATGAGCAGTTCTTC | CASSFGSLNEQFF
TRBJ2-4 | - | TRBV20-1 | few | TGCAGTGCTTCGAAGCCGGGGGCCCAGAAGGACATTCAGTACTTC | CSASKPGAQKDIQYF
TRBJ2-5 | TRBD2 | TRBV5-1 | - | TGCGCCAGCCTACACGGACTAGCGGGGATAGGTTACTTC | CASLHGLAGIGYF
TRBJ2-2 | - | TRBV20-1 | few | TGCAGTGCCCAACTGGGGACACCGAACACCGGGGAGCTGTTTTTT | CSAQLGTPNTGELFF
TRBJ2-3 | - | TRBV6-1 | - | TGTGCCAGCAGTGAAGTTCGTAGCGGTAGACCCACAGATACGCAGTATTTT | CASSEVRSGRPTDTQYF
TRBJ2-1 | - | TRBV12-3/TRBV12-4 | few | TGTGCCAGCACCCAGGGGCGGGGCCACAATGAGCAGTTCTTC | CASTQGRGHNEQFF
TRBJ1-2 | - | TRBV6-5 | - | TGTGCCAGCAGTTACCGTCAAGGGGGGGAAGGCTACACCTTC | CASSYRQGGEGYTF
TRBJ2-5 | TRBD2 | TRBV12-3/TRBV12-4 | few | TGTGCCAGCAGTAGGGACTATTCGGAGACCCAGTACTTC | CASSRDYSETQYF
TRBJ2-1 | - | TRBV5-1 | few | TGCGCCAGCAAAGAAACGATGGGGAATGAGCAGTTCTTC | CASKETMGNEQFF
TRBJ2-1 | TRBD2 | TRBV11-1 | few | TGTGCCAGCAGCTCCACACGGGCTAGCGGGATAGGATGGAATGAGCAGTTCTTC | CASSSTRASGIGWNEQFF
TRBJ2-6 | - | TRBV12-3/TRBV12-4 | many | TGTGCCAGCAGCAAAACTGGGGCCAACGTCCTGACTTTC | CASSKTGANVLTF
TRBJ2-1 | - | TRBV5-1 | - | TGCGCCAGCAGCTCTGACGGCGTTACTAGCCGTGAGCAGTTCTTC | CASSSDGVTSREQFF
TRBJ2-5 | TRBD2 | TRBV10-3 | - | TGTGCCATCAGTGAGTCTCTACTAGCGGGAGGGCCAGGAGAGACCCAGTACTTC | CAISESLLAGGPGETQYF
TRBJ2-7 | TRBD2 | TRBV15 | many | TGTGCCACCAGCAGACGGACTAGCGGGAGGGCCGACGAGCAGTACTTC | CATSRRTSGRADEQYF
TRBJ1-1 | - | TRBV12-3/TRBV12-4 | - | TGTGCCAGCAGGCCCAGGGGCACTGAAGCTTTCTTT | CASRPRGTEAFF
TRBJ2-2 | - | TRBV29-1 | few | TGCAGCGTTTCCCGGGGAGGCCCGAACACCGGGGAGCTGTTTTTT | CSVSRGGPNTGELFF
TRBJ2-1 | - | TRBV29-1 | - | TGCAGCGTTGAAGGGTCCACGGGATGGAGCTCCTACAATGAGCAGTTCTTC | CSVEGSTGWSSYNEQFF
TRBJ1-5 | - | TRBV4-2 | few | TGTGCCAGCAGCATCCGGGCAGGGGCCTCCAATCAGCCCCAGCATTTT | CASSIRAGASNQPQHF
TRBJ2-3 | TRBD1 | TRBV6-2/TRBV6-3 | many | TGTGCCAGCAGTTACGCTAGGACAGGGACAGATACGCAGTATTTT | CASSYARTGTDTQYF
TRBJ2-6 | - | TRBV11-2 | many | TGTGCCAGCAGGGGTGTGGACTCTGGGGCCAACGTCCTGACTTTC | CASRGVDSGANVLTF
TRBJ1-2 | TRBD1 | TRBV20-1 | - | TGCAGTGCTAGAGAGGGCGGAGCAGGGGGAGGCTACACCTTC | CSAREGGAGGGYTF
TRBJ2-7 | - | TRBV6-1 | - | TGTGCCAGCAGTGAAACACTCTGGGGTTACGAGCAGTACTTC | CASSETLWGYEQYF
TRBJ2-5 | - | TRBV18 | - | TGTGCCAGCTCACAAGCCGGGACGCCACAAACGGCCCAGTACTTC | CASSQAGTPQTAQYF
TRBJ2-7 | - | TRBV19 | many | TGTGCCAGTAGTACCGATCCCATCGGACCCTACGAGCAGTACTTC | CASSTDPIGPYEQYF
TRBJ2-7 | TRBD2 | TRBV7-6 | - | TGTGCCAGCAGCTTACCAACTTTAGCGGGAGGGGGCGAGCAGTACTTC | CASSLPTLAGGGEQYF
TRBJ2-1 | TRBD2 | TRBV6-2/TRBV6-3 | - | TGTGCCAGCCTAGCGGGGGCCTACAATGAGCAGTTCTTC | CASLAGAYNEQFF
TRBJ2-5 | TRBD2 | TRBV5-1 | few | TGCGCCAGCACTCACACCCCTCTAGCGGGATCCCAAGAGACCCAGTACTTC | CASTHTPLAGSQETQYF
TRBJ1-3 | - | TRBV29-1 | - | TGCAGCGCAGAGAGCTCTGGAAACACCATATATTTT | CSAESSGNTIYF
TRBJ2-7 | - | TRBV7-2 | - | TGTGCCAGCAGCTTAGCCGAGATAAAGACCTTTCACTACGAGCAGTACTTC | CASSLAEIKTFHYEQYF
TRBJ1-2 | - | TRBV6-5 | - | TGTGCCAGCAGTTACACCCAAGGGAACTATGGCTACACCTTC | CASSYTQGNYGYTF
TRBJ1-3 | TRBD1 | TRBV29-1 | few | TGCAGCGTTGGAACAGGGGGCGACGACACCATATATTTT | CSVGTGGDDTIYF
TRBJ1-2 | - | TRBV7-2 | few | TGTGCCAGCAGCTTAACACCGCCGGTGGAGGGCTACACCTTC | CASSLTPPVEGYTF
TRBJ2-2 | TRBD1 | TRBV4-3 | - | TGCGCCAGCAGCCAAGGGACAGGGGGTTCCGGGGAGCTGTTTTTT | CASSQGTGGSGELFF
TRBJ1-1 | - | TRBV7-9 | many | TGTGCCAGCAGTTTATCTCTGAACACTGAAGCTTTCTTT | CASSLSLNTEAFF
TRBJ2-5 | TRBD2 | TRBV9 | - | TGTGCCAGCAGCGTAGCGGGAGGGCCTGAGACCCAGTACTTC | CASSVAGGPETQYF
TRBJ2-6 | - | TRBV24-1 | few | TGTGCCACCAGTGACAATGACAGAGGGAGGACTGGGGCCAACGTCCTGACTTTC | CATSDNDRGRTGANVLTF
TRBJ1-1 | - | TRBV11-1 | few | TGTGCCAGCAGCAATAACGTGAACACTGAAGCTTTCTTT | CASSNNVNTEAFF
TRBJ1-1 | - | TRBV15 | - | TGTGCCACCAGCCGCCCTGCGGACAACACTGAAGCTTTCTTT | CATSRPADNTEAFF
TRBJ2-7 | TRBD1 | TRBV20-1 | - | TGCAGTGCTAGAGCCAGGGGGCTCTACGAGCAGTACTTC | CSARARGLYEQYF
TRBJ2-1 | - | TRBV9 | - | TGTGCCAGCAGCGTAAACACTGGCGATGAGCAGTTCTTC | CASSVNTGDEQFF
TRBJ2-1 | TRBD2 | TRBV5-1 | few | TGCGCCAGCAGTACTAGCGGGAGTAAAGGCAATGAGCAGTTCTTC | CASSTSGSKGNEQFF
TRBJ2-7 | TRBD1 | TRBV5-1 | many | TGCGCCAGCACCTCCGGGACAGGTGCCTACGAGCAGTACTTC | CASTSGTGAYEQYF
TRBJ2-1 | - | TRBV7-2 | - | TGTGCCAGCAGCTTTCCGCCAGGCTTCAATGAGCAGTTCTTC | CASSFPPGFNEQFF
TRBJ2-1 | - | TRBV12-3/TRBV12-4 | - | TGTGCCAGCAGGAACAGGGAGGGCACCTACAATGAGCAGTTCTTC | CASRNREGTYNEQFF
TRBJ2-7 | - | TRBV5-5 | few | TGTGCCAGCAGCTTGCTAGGGGTTGGTTACGAGCAGTACTTC | CASSLLGVGYEQYF
TRBJ2-7 | TRBD1 | TRBV28 | few | TGTGCCAGCACTTTGCTGTCGACAGGGGGCCCCTACGAGCAGTACTTC | CASTLLSTGGPYEQYF
TRBJ2-5 | - | TRBV20-1 | few | TGCAGTGCTAGAAATTTGGCGGGCAAAGAGACCCAGTACTTC | CSARNLAGKETQYF
TRBJ1-2 | TRBD1 | TRBV20-1 | few | TGCAGTGCCGTACCCGGACAGGGACGAGATGGCTACACCTTC | CSAVPGQGRDGYTF
TRBJ2-1 | TRBD2 | TRBV6-1 | - | TGTGCCAGCAGTACGTCTCGCGGGGGGGTGTACAATGAGCAGTTCTTC | CASSTSRGGVYNEQFF
TRBJ1-6 | TRBD1 | TRBV25-1 | few | TGTGCCAGCAGTGATTCCCGGACAGGCGCTAATAATTCACCCCTCCACTTT | CASSDSRTGANNSPLHF
TRBJ2-5 | TRBD1 | TRBV6-1 | few | TGTGCCAGTAAGAGACAGGGGGCTTTTTTGGCAGAGACCCAGTACTTC | CASKRQGAFLAETQYF